This T cell receptor beta chain was profiled in a study of cytomegalovirus exposure and HLA in healthy donors. Study context: From donors who were HLA-typed, an early data release held 75 million to 85 million unique TCRs. Study-level results: Confirmation was obtained in vitro that a few CMV-associated chains are specific for CMV antigens.

Concerning this clone: What it recognizes is unknown.

The germline V gene has CDR1 SGHKS and CDR2 YYEKEE (reference sequence). Trimming at V came to 2 bases and at J to 4 bases, leaving 5 bases not matched to a gene. The CDR3 length is 16 residues. The PCR ran on 60 Vbeta and 13 Jbeta primers. Profiling relied on immunoSEQ multiplex PCR, and the TCRdb table lists in-frame clones only, not all of them. The sample carries 85,000 to 130,000 clones, around 71% recorded once. V is TRBV5-5 and J is TRBJ2-2; the match to TRBD1 covers 10 bases. The clonotype was recovered from a boy between 10 and 17 years old in good health and CMV-seronegative. Sequencing was performed on PBMCs. CDR3 region: CASSFTGTGVTGELFF. Here the CDR3 DNA reads TGTGCCAGCAGCTTTACCGGGACAGGGGTCACCGGGGAGCTGTTTTTT.